This TCR beta chain comes out of a study of cytomegalovirus exposure and HLA in healthy donors. V shed 5 bases and J shed 3 bases, with 8 bases lying between them. CDR1 MDHEN and CDR2 SYDVKM come from the germline V gene. The CDR3 totals 12 residues. Researchers ran the PCR with 60 Vbeta and 13 Jbeta primers. The table came from immunoSEQ multiplex PCR; TCRdb's copy has only in-frame clones and leaves some out. This table has over 150,000 clones, around 80% appearing once. This sequence was found in a man between 25 and 39 years old in good health and CMV-seronegative. The chain joins TRBV28 to TRBJ2-7, with D maybe TRBD1 (5 bases). Sequencing was performed on PBMCs. CDR3: CASSQQVYEQYF. DNA of the CDR3: TGTGCCAGCAGTCAACAGGTCTACGAGCAGTACTTC. The full variable domain, completed using reference TRBV28 and TRBJ2-7, is DVKVTQSSRYLVKRTGEKVFLECVQDMDHENMFWYRQDPGLGLRLIYFSYDVKMKEKGDIPEGYSVSREKKERFSLILESASTNQTSMYLCASSQQVYEQYFGPGTRLTVT.